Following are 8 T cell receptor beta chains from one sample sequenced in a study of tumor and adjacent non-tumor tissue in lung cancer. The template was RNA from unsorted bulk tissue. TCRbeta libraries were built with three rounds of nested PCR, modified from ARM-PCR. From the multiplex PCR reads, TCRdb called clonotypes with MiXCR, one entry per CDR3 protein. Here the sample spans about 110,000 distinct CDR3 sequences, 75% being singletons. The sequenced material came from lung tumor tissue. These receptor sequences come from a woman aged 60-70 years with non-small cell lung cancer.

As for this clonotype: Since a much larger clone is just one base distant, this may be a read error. CDR3 loop: CASSLEVGELFF. The CDR3 coding sequence is TGTGCCAGCAGCTTGGAGGTCGGGGAGCTGTTTTTT. The V gene is TRBV5-4, the J gene TRBJ2-2; D is unclear. This CDR3 comprises 12 residues. Deletions cut 0 bases from V and 7 bases from J, with 4 bases between. CDR1 and CDR2 from the germline V gene are SGHNT and YYREEE (reference sequence).

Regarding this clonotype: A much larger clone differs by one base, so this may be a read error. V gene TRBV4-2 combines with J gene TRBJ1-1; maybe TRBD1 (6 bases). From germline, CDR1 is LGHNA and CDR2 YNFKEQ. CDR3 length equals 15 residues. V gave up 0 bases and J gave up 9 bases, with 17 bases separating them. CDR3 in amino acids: CASSQDVQGPPKAFF. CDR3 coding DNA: TGTGCCAGCAGCCAAGATGTTCAGGGGCCCCCTAAAGCTTTCTTT.

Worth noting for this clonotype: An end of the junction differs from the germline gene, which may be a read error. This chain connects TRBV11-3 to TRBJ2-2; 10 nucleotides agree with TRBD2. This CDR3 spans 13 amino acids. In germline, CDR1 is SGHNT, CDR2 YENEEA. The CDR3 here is CTGKRGGTGEMFF. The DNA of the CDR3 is TGTACCGGCAAGCGGGGGGGAACCGGGGAGATGTTTTTT.

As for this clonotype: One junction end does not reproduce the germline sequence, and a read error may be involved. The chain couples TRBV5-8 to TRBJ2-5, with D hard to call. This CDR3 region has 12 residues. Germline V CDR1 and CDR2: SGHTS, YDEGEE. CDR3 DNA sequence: TGTGCCAGCAGCTTGGCCCTGGAGATCCAGTACTTC. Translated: CASSLALEIQYF.

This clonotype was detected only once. The CDR3 bases are TGTGCCAGCAGTCCCTCCCAGGGGTCCTACAATGAGCAGTTCTTC. It codes for CASSPSQGSYNEQFF. The chain couples TRBV13 to TRBJ2-1; D perhaps matches TRBD1 (6 bases). Germline CDR1 and CDR2: PRHDT and FYEKMQ (reference sequence). The CDR3 totals 15 residues. V was pared by 6 bases and J by 1 base, with 13 bases between.

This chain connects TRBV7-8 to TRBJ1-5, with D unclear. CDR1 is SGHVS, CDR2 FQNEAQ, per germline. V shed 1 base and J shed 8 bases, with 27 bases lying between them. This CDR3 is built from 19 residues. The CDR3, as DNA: TGTGCCAGCAGCTTAGGGGTGGGAGGGCCGAGCCCAAGTGGGAAGCCCCAGCATTTT. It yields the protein CASSLGVGGPSPSGKPQHF.

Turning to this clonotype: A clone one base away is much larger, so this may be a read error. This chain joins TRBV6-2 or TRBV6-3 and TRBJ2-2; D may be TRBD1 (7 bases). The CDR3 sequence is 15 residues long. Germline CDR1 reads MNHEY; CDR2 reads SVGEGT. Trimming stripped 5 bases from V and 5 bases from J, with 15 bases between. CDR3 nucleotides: TGTGCCAGCAGTATACGACAGGGAGGTACCGGGGAGCTGTTTTTT. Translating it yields CASSIRQGGTGELFF.

This chain's CDR3 is CASSSPGGPLNSPLHF. CDR3 DNA sequence: TGTGCCAGCAGTTCCCCGGGAGGCCCTCTAAATTCACCCCTCCACTTT. This chain uses TRBV28 with TRBJ1-6; D unresolved. V shed 4 bases and J shed 7 bases, with 17 bases lying between them. The CDR3 is 16 amino acids. CDR1 and CDR2 (germline): MDHEN, SYDVKM.